These 11 T cell receptor beta chains originate from one sample sequenced in a study of T cells in Graves' hyperthyroidism and ophthalmopathy. Regions amplified from RNA transcripts were the TCR beta CDR3 regions. HTBI primers were used for first-round RT-PCR of the TCR CDR3. TCRdb fed the multiplex PCR reads into MiXCR, producing one record per CDR3 protein. The sample shows 530,000 or so distinct CDR3 sequences, about 15% of them seen only once. The sequenced sample was blood. The receptors derive from a woman aged 18 to 35 with Graves' ophthalmopathy.

In this sample, this clonotype turned up a few times. The chain uses TRBV4-2 and TRBJ1-1; tentative D call: TRBD1 (5 bases). The germline gives CDR1 LGHNA, CDR2 YNFKEQ. There are 14 residues in the CDR3. The V and J ends lost 3 bases and 7 bases respectively, with 15 bases between them. The CDR3 sequence is CASSHTNGGIEAFF. The DNA of the CDR3 is TGTGCCAGCAGCCACACTAATGGGGGGATTGAAGCTTTCTTT.

This clonotype was counted at least ten times. This chain joins TRBV18 and TRBJ1-1; 7 positions match TRBD1. Unmatched junction bases numbered 3, after V lost 5 bases and J lost 0 bases. Germline V gene lookup returns CDR1 KGHSH and CDR2 LQKENI. The CDR3 is 14 residues long. This CDR3 is CASSEGQLNTEAFF. The DNA for the CDR3 is TGTGCCAGCTCAGAGGGACAGTTGAACACTGAAGCTTTCTTT.

This chain connects TRBV9 to TRBJ1-3, with D maybe TRBD1 (5 bases). The CDR3 length is 16 residues. Germline CDR1 and CDR2: SGDLS and YYNGEE. V was shortened by 0 bases and J by 0 bases, with 10 bases between the two germline ends. The chain's CDR3 is CASSVEMGGSGNTIYF. In nucleotides, the CDR3 is TGTGCCAGCAGCGTAGAGATGGGGGGCTCTGGAAACACCATATATTTT.

This clonotype showed up just a few times. The V and J genes are TRBV12-3 or TRBV12-4 and TRBJ2-2, with 10 positions matching TRBD2. With V trimmed by 3 bases and J by 0 bases, 1 base remained unmatched. The CDR3 length is 16 residues. The CDR3: CASSFSGGTNTGELFF. For the CDR3, the DNA is TGTGCCAGCAGTTTTAGCGGGGGGACGAACACCGGGGAGCTGTTTTTT.

This clonotype turned up a few times. This rearrangement joins TRBV27 to TRBJ1-2, with TRBD1 identical over 8 bases. The CDR3 runs to 14 residues. The ends lost 5 bases at V and 3 bases at J; junction bases unmatched: 5. The germline V gene encodes CDR1 MNHEY and CDR2 SMNVEV (reference sequence). Here the CDR3 DNA reads TGTGCCAGCAGTGCGACAGGGGACCACTATGGCTACACCTTC. Translating it yields CASSATGDHYGYTF.

This clonotype was observed at least ten times. The chain combines TRBV2 with TRBJ1-5; TRBD1 matches 7 bases. J was trimmed by 7 bases and V by 7 bases; bases with no gene match: 10. Germline CDR1 is SNHLY and CDR2 is FYNNEI. The CDR3 is 14 residues long. The CDR3, as DNA: TGTGCCAGCACGGCCCAGGGGGTCGGGCAGCCCCAGCATTTT. Protein: CASTAQGVGQPQHF.

This clonotype was recorded at least ten times. J is TRBJ1-1 and V is TRBV27; 9 bases line up with TRBD1. The CDR3 consists of 15 residues. Trimming at V came to 2 bases and at J to 3 bases, leaving 4 bases not matched to a gene. CDR1 and CDR2 from the germline V gene are MNHEY and SMNVEV (reference sequence). CDR3 loop: CASSLQGQGYTEAFF. CDR3 coding DNA: TGTGCCAGCAGTTTACAGGGACAGGGTTACACTGAAGCTTTCTTT.

This clonotype has only a few counts. The rearrangement links TRBV4-2 to TRBJ1-2; D not resolved. The CDR3 totals 16 residues. Deletions cut 1 base from V and 2 bases from J, with 14 bases between. Germline V CDR1 and CDR2: LGHNA, YNFKEQ. The CDR3, as DNA: TGTGCCAGCAGCCAAGGTATCGCAGATAAAAACTATGGCTACACCTTC. This codes for CASSQGIADKNYGYTF.

Concerning this clonotype itself: A junction boundary mismatches the germline segment, possibly from a read error. The V call is TRBV12-3 or TRBV12-4, the J call TRBJ2-6, with D possibly matching TRBD1 (6 bases). The CDR3 is 17 amino acids. In nucleotides, the CDR3 is TGTACCAGCAGTTTAGATCAGGGGATCTCTGGGGCCAACGTCCTGACTTTC. It specifies CTSSLDQGISGANVLTF.

The chain combines TRBV27 with TRBJ2-2; perhaps TRBD1 as D (6 bases). The CDR3 has 15 residues. The germline V gene encodes CDR1 MNHEY and CDR2 SMNVEV (reference sequence). V lost 8 bases to trimming and J lost 0 bases, with 13 bases between them. The CDR3 here is CASRDTETNTGELFF. CDR3 nucleotide sequence: TGTGCCAGCCGGGACACTGAAACGAACACCGGGGAGCTGTTTTTT.

This clonotype was counted a few times. Here the CDR3 reads CSASVGSRTEAFF. In DNA, the CDR3 is TGCAGTGCTAGTGTAGGGAGCAGAACTGAAGCTTTCTTT. The chain has TRBV20-1 and TRBJ1-1, with D unresolved. The CDR3 length is 13 residues. Per germline, CDR1 DFQATT and CDR2 SNEGSKA (reference sequence). Trimming pared 3 bases from V and 5 bases from J, leaving 13 bases between.